What follows are 27 T cell receptor beta chains derived from one specimen sequenced in a study of graft-versus-host responses after intestinal transplantation. Their antigen targets remain unknown. TCRdb's table, derived via immunoSEQ multiplex PCR, lists solely in-frame clones and lacks some. Of approximately 76,000 clones listed, nearly 85% are singletons. Source: unstimulated CD4+ T cells sorted from spleen or lymph node cells, taken before transplant. All receptors derive from a human donor who was the organ donor for an intestinal transplant.

The chain carries TRBV6-1 and TRBJ1-5, with 8 nucleotides matching TRBD1. This CDR3 is 16 amino acids long. Germline lookup yields CDR1 MNHNS and CDR2 SASEGT. Trimming took 3 bases from V and 2 from J; bases not matched to a gene: 6. Here the CDR3 reads CASSDRGRGRNQPQHF. In DNA, the CDR3 is TGTGCCAGCAGTGACAGGGGGCGCGGGCGCAATCAGCCCCAGCATTTT.

The V and J genes are TRBV6-5 and TRBJ2-1; 8 nucleotides agree with TRBD1. CDR1 is MNHEY and CDR2 is SVGAGI in the germline V gene. The CDR3 spans 15 residues. The V and J ends lost 2 bases and 6 bases, in that order; junction bases with no gene match: 6. In DNA, the CDR3 is TGTGCCAGCAGTTACCAGGGGACAGGTTTCAATGAGCAGTTCTTC. Protein product: CASSYQGTGFNEQFF.

The rearrangement uses TRBV2 and TRBJ1-6; D is unclear. The length of the CDR3 is 16 residues. V lost 1 base, J lost 8 bases, and 15 bases lay in between. Germline CDR1 is SNHLY and CDR2 is FYNNEI. The CDR3 region has the DNA TGTGCCAGCAGTGAAGGCGGAAGGAGACGGGATTCACCCCTCCACTTT. Translating gives CASSEGGRRRDSPLHF.

V is TRBV2 and J is TRBJ1-5; 7 bases fit TRBD1. The CDR3 has 13 residues. The J segment lost 4 bases and the V segment lost 6 bases, leaving 3 bases of the junction unmatched. In germline, CDR1 is SNHLY, CDR2 FYNNEI. For the CDR3, the DNA is TGTGCCAGCAGCGGGACAGAGAATCAGCCCCAGCATTTT. Translated: CASSGTENQPQHF.

CDR3 protein: CASSPGQGAGNEQFF. The CDR3 coding sequence is TGTGCCAGCTCACCCGGACAGGGGGCCGGCAATGAGCAGTTCTTC. The V and J genes are TRBV18 and TRBJ2-1; the match to TRBD1 covers 11 bases. The trim removed 3 bases at V and 6 bases at J, leaving 4 bases unmatched. Germline V CDR1 and CDR2: KGHSH, LQKENI. The CDR3 runs to 15 residues. The whole variable domain, filled in from reference TRBV18 and TRBJ2-1, reads NAGVMQNPRHLVRRRGQEARLRCSPMKGHSHVYWYRQLPEEGLKFMVYLQKENIIDESGMPKERFSAEFPKEGPSILRIQQVVRGDSAAYFCASSPGQGAGNEQFFGPGTRLTVL.

This clone has just one count. The chain recombines TRBV9 with TRBJ1-2, with D unclear. Between the trimmed V and J ends, which lost 2 bases and 2 bases, there was a span of 7 bases. The CDR3 covers 13 residues. From germline, CDR1 is SGDLS and CDR2 YYNGEE. The CDR3 reads CASSVNSNYGYTF. The CDR3, as DNA: TGTGCCAGCAGCGTTAACAGCAACTATGGCTACACCTTC.

The chain has TRBV29-1 and TRBJ1-5; 8 bases line up with TRBD1. Germline loops: CDR1 SQVTM, CDR2 ANQGSEA. Trimming removed 7 bases from V and 2 bases from J; junction bases left unmatched: 1. The CDR3 runs to 12 residues. CDR3 nucleotides: TGCAGCGCGGGACAGGGCAATCAGCCCCAGCATTTT. Protein: CSAGQGNQPQHF.

The chain has TRBV5-1 and TRBJ1-1, with 9 bases lining up with TRBD1. The germline gives CDR1 SGHRS, CDR2 YFSETQ. J gave up 1 base and V 6 bases, and 4 bases lay outside the gene matches. The CDR3 is made up of 14 amino acids. CDR3 in DNA: TGCGCCAGCACGGGGACAGGGAGGAACACTGAAGCTTTCTTT. Translated, it gives CASTGTGRNTEAFF.

V gene TRBV11-3 combines with J gene TRBJ2-5, with TRBD1 identical over 10 bases. Germline-derived CDR1 and CDR2 are SGHNT and YENEEA. The CDR3 runs 15 residues. Losses at the gene ends were 5 bases for V and 5 bases for J; bases not matched to a gene: 8. The CDR3 sequence: CASSPGTGVYETQYF. The CDR3 DNA follows: TGTGCCAGCAGCCCCGGGACAGGGGTATACGAGACCCAGTACTTC.

The CDR3 region is CASSFPGSNEKLFF. DNA for the CDR3: TGTGCCAGCAGTTTTCCAGGGTCTAATGAAAAACTGTTTTTT. The V gene is TRBV28, the J gene TRBJ1-4; possibly TRBD1 for D (5 bases). CDR1 is MDHEN and CDR2 is SYDVKM in the germline V gene. The CDR3 runs 14 residues. V gave up 3 bases and J gave up 3 bases, with 8 bases separating them.

This clone is a singleton in its sample. J is TRBJ2-3 and V is TRBV5-6; TRBD1 matches 7 bases. Per the germline V gene, CDR1 is SGHDT and CDR2 is YYEEEE. Germline trimming cut 3 bases from V and 3 bases from J; bases unmatched to any gene: 1. This CDR3 is 13 amino acids long. The CDR3 loop is CASSWDRTDTQYF. For the CDR3, the DNA is TGTGCCAGCAGCTGGGACAGAACAGATACGCAGTATTTT.

The chain carries TRBV12-2 and TRBJ2-3; the table calls TRBD2, which could not be checked here. TRBV12-2 is assigned pseudogene status. This CDR3 spans 17 amino acids. The CDR3 region is CASRPSCLAGGPDTQYF. The CDR3 DNA reads as TGTGCAAGTCGCCCCTCTTGTCTAGCGGGGGGGCCGGATACGCAGTATTTT.

The J gene is TRBJ1-5, the V gene TRBV7-9, with D perhaps TRBD1 (6 bases). This CDR3 contains 17 residues. Trimming stripped 1 base from V and 0 bases from J, with 13 bases between. Germline V gene data show CDR1 as SEHNR and CDR2 as FQNEAQ (reference sequence). The CDR3 region has the DNA TGTGCCAGCAGCTTAGTGGTTGGGACAAGTAGCAATCAGCCCCAGCATTTT. Translation: CASSLVVGTSSNQPQHF.

J is TRBJ2-6 and V is TRBV7-2, with 9 bases identical to TRBD2. In germline, CDR1 is SGHTA, CDR2 FQGNSA. The CDR3 is 19 residues long. V lost 1 base to trimming and J lost 1 base; unmatched junction nucleotides: 8. The CDR3 bases are TGTGCCAGCAGCTTAGGTCCAGCGGGGGGCGGTTCTGGGGCCAACGTCCTGACTTTC. Its protein product is CASSLGPAGGGSGANVLTF.

J is TRBJ2-1 and V is TRBV6-1, with 8 bases that match TRBD1. The CDR3 has 14 residues. V shed 6 bases, J shed 2 bases, and the junction held 3 bases outside the gene matches. Germline-derived CDR1 and CDR2 are MNHNS and SASEGT. The CDR3 loop reads CASRDRATYNEQFF. Here the CDR3 DNA reads TGTGCCAGCAGGGACAGGGCCACCTACAATGAGCAGTTCTTC.

The table lists this clone with a count of one. The chain recombines TRBV7-9 with TRBJ1-6; no firm D call. The V end was cut by 8 bases, the J end by 12 bases, with 8 bases between. The germline V gene has CDR1 SEHNR and CDR2 FQNEAQ (reference sequence). This CDR3 comprises 10 residues. CDR3 nucleotides: TGTGCCAGCTCCCCCCGACCCCTCCACTTT. Its protein product is CASSPRPLHF.

The chain couples TRBV6-1 to TRBJ2-5, with D uncertain. This CDR3 contains 13 residues. CDR1 and CDR2 (germline): MNHNS, SASEGT. Trimming took 4 bases from V and 1 from J, leaving 7 bases between them. Here the CDR3 DNA reads TGTGCCAGCAGTGTGAGAGTCCAAGAGACCCAGTACTTC. It codes for CASSVRVQETQYF.

The CDR3 spells CASTHIGTVLNIQYF. CDR3 bases: TGTGCCAGCACCCACATTGGGACAGTACTAAACATTCAGTACTTC. V and J are TRBV6-6 and TRBJ2-4; 7 bases agree with TRBD1. This CDR3 region has 15 residues. The germline V gene encodes CDR1 MNHNY and CDR2 SVGAGI (reference sequence). Trimming at V came to 7 bases and at J to 6 bases, leaving 12 bases not matched to a gene.

J is TRBJ1-1 and V is TRBV5-1; 8 bases fit TRBD1. Germline V lookup: CDR1 SGHRS, CDR2 YFSETQ. CDR3 size: 14 residues. Trimming at V came to 5 bases and at J to 5 bases, leaving 8 bases not matched to a gene. CDR3 sequence (DNA): TGCGCCAGCAGATTATTACAGGGGGAAACTGAAGCTTTCTTT. Translation: CASRLLQGETEAFF. The whole variable domain, remainder taken from reference TRBV5-1 and TRBJ1-1, is KAGVTQTPRYLIKTRGQQVTLSCSPISGHRSVSWYQQTPGQGLQFLFEYFSETQRNKGNFPGRFSGRQFSNSRSEMNVSTLELGDSALYLCASRLLQGETEAFFGQGTRLTVV.

This chain connects TRBV4-2 to TRBJ2-1; 8 bases fit TRBD2. The length of the CDR3 is 15 residues. V shed 0 bases, J shed 4 bases, and the junction held 2 bases outside the gene matches. Germline values: CDR1 LGHNA, CDR2 YNFKEQ. The CDR3 DNA reads as TGTGCCAGCAGCCAAGACCAGCGGGGGTACAATGAGCAGTTCTTC. Translated: CASSQDQRGYNEQFF.

The rearrangement joins TRBV6-1 to TRBJ2-2; TRBD1 might be the D (6 bases). Germline V gene lookup returns CDR1 MNHNS and CDR2 SASEGT. The CDR3 consists of 19 residues. V was pared by 2 bases and J by 3 bases, with 22 bases between. CDR3 sequence (DNA): TGTGCCAGCAGTGAAAGGCCCCTTTGGGACAAAAGGTACACCGGGGAGCTGTTTTTT. Protein product: CASSERPLWDKRYTGELFF.

This clone was observed a single time. V gene TRBV28 combines with J gene TRBJ2-7; D ambiguous. The germline V gene encodes CDR1 MDHEN and CDR2 SYDVKM. V dropped 5 bases and J dropped 1 base, with 15 bases sitting between them. The CDR3 length is 15 residues. The CDR3 sequence: CASSTTAAVSYEQYV. The CDR3 DNA follows: TGTGCCAGCAGTACGACGGCGGCCGTTTCCTACGAGCAGTACGTC.

The chain joins TRBV5-1 to TRBJ2-5, with D perhaps matching TRBD1 (6 bases). The CDR3 consists of 15 residues. Germline V gene sequence: CDR1 SGHRS, CDR2 YFSETQ. The V end lost 5 bases, the J end lost 4 bases, and 18 bases lay between the germline ends. The CDR3 spells CASRARQGMGETQYF. The DNA for the CDR3 is TGCGCCAGCAGAGCGAGGCAGGGGATGGGAGAGACCCAGTACTTC.

This clone was observed a single time. The gene calls are TRBV5-1 and TRBJ2-1; 12 nucleotides agree with TRBD2. The CDR3 spans 16 residues. The germline CDR1 and CDR2 sequences are SGHRS and YFSETQ. Trimming removed 1 base from V and 7 bases from J; junction bases left unmatched: 6. For the CDR3, the DNA is TGCGCCAGCAGCTTGTTTGGGACTAGCGGGTCGAATGAGCAGTTCTTC. Translation gives CASSLFGTSGSNEQFF.

The CDR3 bases are TGTGCCTGGGGGTTTACAGGGGATGGGACTGAAGCTTTCTTT. It is translated as CAWGFTGDGTEAFF. The J gene is TRBJ1-1, the V gene TRBV30; TRBD1 agrees at 7 bases. The germline CDR1 and CDR2 sequences are GTSNPN and SVGIG (reference sequence). V trimming: 5 bases; J trimming: 5 bases; junction bases outside the gene matches: 11. This CDR3 spans 14 amino acids.

This chain connects TRBV5-1 to TRBJ1-2; maybe TRBD1 (5 bases). Germline lookup yields CDR1 SGHRS and CDR2 YFSETQ. Trimming left V 0 bases short and J 4 bases short, with 13 bases between. The CDR3 covers 15 residues. CDR3 sequence: CASSLGSGFGYGYTF. The CDR3 DNA reads TGCGCCAGCAGCTTGGGATCAGGGTTTGGCTATGGCTACACCTTC.

The chain uses TRBV5-1 and TRBJ1-2, with 11 positions matching TRBD1. CDR3 length equals 15 residues. Germline V gene lookup returns CDR1 SGHRS and CDR2 YFSETQ. V dropped 5 bases and J dropped 5; count of bases not matched to a gene: 8. As DNA, the CDR3 is TGCGCCAGCAGACCCGGACAGGGGGCTGGGTATGGCTACACCTTC. It yields the protein CASRPGQGAGYGYTF.